These 5 T cell receptor beta chains share one sample of origin, sequenced in a study of beta chain features in type 1 diabetes. Reverse transcription of all isolated RNA meant that expressed TCRB transcripts were sequenced. Clones were sequenced by immunoSEQ multiplex PCR, and TCRdb holds only the in-frame ones, with some missing. The data contain some 150,000 clones, over 8% of them singletons. Sequences were obtained from central memory CD4+ T cells from blood. The origin of the receptors is a woman in her 40s in good health.

The rearrangement links TRBV4-2 to TRBJ2-3; a possible D gene is TRBD2 (6 bases). This CDR3 is built from 19 residues. V was cut by 0 bases and J by 5 bases, with 24 bases left in between. CDR1 and CDR2 (germline): LGHNA, YNFKEQ. The CDR3 bases are TGTGCCAGCAGCCAAGATGGATCCCGGCAGGGAGGTTACAAAGATACGCAGTATTTT. Its protein is CASSQDGSRQGGYKDTQYF.

V usage is TRBV27 and J usage is TRBJ2-3; D call uncertain. The germline V gene has CDR1 MNHEY and CDR2 SMNVEV (reference sequence). CDR3 length equals 13 residues. The V end lost 3 bases, the J end lost 4 bases, and 8 bases lay between the germline ends. The CDR3 region has the DNA TGTGCCAGCAGTTTTACATACGCAGATACGCAGTATTTT. It translates to CASSFTYADTQYF.

The sample holds one count of this clone. The chain has TRBV6-6 and TRBJ1-1, with D perhaps matching TRBD1 (5 bases). V lost 5 bases and J lost 1, with 11 bases in between. Germline CDR1 reads MNHNY; CDR2 reads SVGAGI (reference sequence). CDR3 size: 14 residues. In DNA form, the CDR3 reads TGTGCCAGCAGTCCAGCTCAGGGGAACACTGAAGCTTTCTTT. Its translation is CASSPAQGNTEAFF.

This clone turned up a few times. This rearrangement joins TRBV6-6 to TRBJ2-3; weak D call: TRBD1 (6 bases). The length of the CDR3 is 16 residues. CDR1 and CDR2 from the germline V gene are MNHNY and SVGAGI (reference sequence). V gave up 6 bases and J gave up 2 bases, with 18 bases separating them. The DNA of the CDR3 is TGTGCCAGCAGGGACCTCCGGGACATTTCCACAGATACGCAGTATTTT. Protein sequence: CASRDLRDISTDTQYF.

The gene calls are TRBV2 and TRBJ2-3; D is possibly TRBD2 (6 bases). Between the trimmed V and J ends, which lost 5 bases and 2 bases, there was a span of 11 bases. There are 14 residues in the CDR3. Germline CDR1 SNHLY, CDR2 FYNNEI. This CDR3 reads CASSRDFTTDTQYF. CDR3 sequence (DNA): TGTGCCAGCAGTCGGGACTTCACCACAGATACGCAGTATTTT.